This record covers a single TCR beta chain. Under the authors' procedure: Nucleated cell number was recorded as an estimate derived from reference gene primer amplification. Clones were sequenced by immunoSEQ multiplex PCR, and TCRdb holds only the in-frame ones, with some missing. V and J calls and clone size come straight from that table; D and trimming were deduced from the DNA. The table includes a few hundred thousand clones, approximately 85% detected once. The data originate from a study of blood T cell repertoires in COVID-19. Across the whole study: The analysed material was cDNA or gDNA that came from T cells, B-cell-depleted T cells, or PBMCs.

The source of this sequence is a woman in her 30s who had recovered from COVID-19. The sequencing input was PBMCs or T cells enriched from blood (not recorded which).

CDR3: CASSFRGGSDTQYF. CDR3 coding DNA: TGCGCCAGCAGCTTCCGGGGGGGCTCAGATACGCAGTATTTT. This sequence joins TRBV5-1 and TRBJ2-3, with 8 nucleotides matching TRBD2. This CDR3 has 14 residues. Trimming removed 2 bases from V and 4 bases from J; junction bases left unmatched: 3. The V gene's germline CDR1 is SGHRS and CDR2 YFSETQ.